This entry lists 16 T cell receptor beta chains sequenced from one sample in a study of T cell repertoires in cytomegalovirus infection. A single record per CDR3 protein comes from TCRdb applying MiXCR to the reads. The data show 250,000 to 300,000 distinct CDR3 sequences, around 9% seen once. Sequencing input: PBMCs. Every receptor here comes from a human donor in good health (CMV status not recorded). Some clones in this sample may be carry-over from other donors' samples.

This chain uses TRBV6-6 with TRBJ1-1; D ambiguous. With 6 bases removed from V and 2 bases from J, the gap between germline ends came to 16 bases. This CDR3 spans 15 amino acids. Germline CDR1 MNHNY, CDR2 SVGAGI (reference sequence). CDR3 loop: CASRPGKQPNTEAFF. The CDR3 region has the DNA TGTGCCAGCAGGCCCGGGAAACAGCCTAACACTGAAGCTTTCTTT.

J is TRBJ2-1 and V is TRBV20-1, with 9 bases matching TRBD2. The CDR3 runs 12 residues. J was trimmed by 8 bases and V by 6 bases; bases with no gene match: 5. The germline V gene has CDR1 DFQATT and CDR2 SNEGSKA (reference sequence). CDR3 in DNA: TGCAGTGCCGCGGGAGGGCCGTATGAGCAGTTCTTC. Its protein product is CSAAGGPYEQFF.

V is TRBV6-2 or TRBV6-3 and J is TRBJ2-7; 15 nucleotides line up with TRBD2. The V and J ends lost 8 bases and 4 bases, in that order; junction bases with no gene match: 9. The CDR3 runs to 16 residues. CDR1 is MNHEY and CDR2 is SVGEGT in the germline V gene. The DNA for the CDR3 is TGTGCCAGCCGATCGGGACTAGCGGGAGGATTTTACGAGCAGTACTTC. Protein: CASRSGLAGGFYEQYF.

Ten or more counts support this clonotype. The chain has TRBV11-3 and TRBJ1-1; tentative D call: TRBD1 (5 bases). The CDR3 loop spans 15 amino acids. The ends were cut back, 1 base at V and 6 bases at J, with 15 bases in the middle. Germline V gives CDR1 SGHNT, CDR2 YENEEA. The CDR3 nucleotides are TGTGCCAGCAGCTTAGGCGTCAGGGTATCGGCTGAAGCTTTCTTT. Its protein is CASSLGVRVSAEAFF.

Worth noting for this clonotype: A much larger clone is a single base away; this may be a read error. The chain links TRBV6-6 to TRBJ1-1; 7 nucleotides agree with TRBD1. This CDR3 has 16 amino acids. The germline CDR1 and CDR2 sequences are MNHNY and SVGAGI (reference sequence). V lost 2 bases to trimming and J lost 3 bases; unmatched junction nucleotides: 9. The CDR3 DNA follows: TGTGCCAGCAGTTACAAAGGGGGCATCGGGGACACTGAAGCTTTCTTT. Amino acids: CASSYKGGIGDTEAFF.

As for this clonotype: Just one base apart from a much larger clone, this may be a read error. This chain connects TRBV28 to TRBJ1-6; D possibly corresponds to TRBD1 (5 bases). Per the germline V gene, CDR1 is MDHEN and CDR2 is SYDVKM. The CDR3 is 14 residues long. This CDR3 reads CAGSFSGIGSPLHF. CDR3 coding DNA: TGTGCCGGCAGTTTCTCAGGGATAGGGTCACCCCTCCACTTT.

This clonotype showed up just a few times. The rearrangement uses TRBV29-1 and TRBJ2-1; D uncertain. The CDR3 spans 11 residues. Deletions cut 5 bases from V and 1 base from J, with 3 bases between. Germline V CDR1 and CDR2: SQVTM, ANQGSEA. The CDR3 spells CSVQSYNEQFF. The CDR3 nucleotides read TGCAGCGTTCAATCCTACAATGAGCAGTTCTTC.

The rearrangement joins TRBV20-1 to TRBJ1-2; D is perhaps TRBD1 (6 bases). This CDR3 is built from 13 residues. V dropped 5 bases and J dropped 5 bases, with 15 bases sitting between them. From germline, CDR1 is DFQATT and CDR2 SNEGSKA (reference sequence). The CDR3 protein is CSAGSGTKYGYTF. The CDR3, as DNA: TGCAGTGCTGGATCCGGGACAAAATATGGCTACACCTTC.

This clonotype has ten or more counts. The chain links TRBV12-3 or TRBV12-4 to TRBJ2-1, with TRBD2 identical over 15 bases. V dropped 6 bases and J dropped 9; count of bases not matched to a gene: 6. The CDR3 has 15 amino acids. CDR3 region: CASRPGLAGGGEQFF. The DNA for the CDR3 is TGTGCCAGCAGGCCGGGACTAGCGGGAGGTGGTGAGCAGTTCTTC.

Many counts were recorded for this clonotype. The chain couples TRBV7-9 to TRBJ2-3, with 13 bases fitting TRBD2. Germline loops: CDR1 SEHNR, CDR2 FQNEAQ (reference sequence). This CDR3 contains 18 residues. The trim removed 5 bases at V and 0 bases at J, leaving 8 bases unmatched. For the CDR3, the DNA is TGTGCCAGCAGCAAAGGGGGACTAGCGGGGAGAAGCACAGATACGCAGTATTTT. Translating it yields CASSKGGLAGRSTDTQYF.

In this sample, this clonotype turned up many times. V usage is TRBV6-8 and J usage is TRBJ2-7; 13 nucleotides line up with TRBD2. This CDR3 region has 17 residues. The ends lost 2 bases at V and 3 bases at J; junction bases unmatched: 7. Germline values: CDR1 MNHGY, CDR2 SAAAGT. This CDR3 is CASSYGGLAGEGYEQYF. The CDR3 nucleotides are TGTGCCAGCAGTTACGGTGGACTAGCGGGAGAGGGCTACGAGCAGTACTTC.

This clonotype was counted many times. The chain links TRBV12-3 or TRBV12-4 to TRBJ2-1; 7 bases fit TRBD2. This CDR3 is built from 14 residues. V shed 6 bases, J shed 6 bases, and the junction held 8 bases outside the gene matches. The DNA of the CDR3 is TGTGCCAGCAGGAGGGCTAGCGGTATCAATGAGCAGTTCTTC. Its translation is CASRRASGINEQFF.

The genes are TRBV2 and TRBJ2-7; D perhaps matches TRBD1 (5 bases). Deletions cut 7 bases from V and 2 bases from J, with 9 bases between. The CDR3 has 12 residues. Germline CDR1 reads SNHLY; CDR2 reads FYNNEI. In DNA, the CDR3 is TGTGCCAGCAAAGGGGAAGCCTACGAGCAGTACTTC. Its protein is CASKGEAYEQYF.

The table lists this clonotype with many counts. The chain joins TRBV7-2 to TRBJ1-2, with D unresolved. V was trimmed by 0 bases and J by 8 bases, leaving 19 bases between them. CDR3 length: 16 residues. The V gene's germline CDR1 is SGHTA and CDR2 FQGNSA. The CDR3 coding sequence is TGTGCCAGCAGCTTAGCAGTCGACATTACGTATGGGGGCTACACCTTC. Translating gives CASSLAVDITYGGYTF.

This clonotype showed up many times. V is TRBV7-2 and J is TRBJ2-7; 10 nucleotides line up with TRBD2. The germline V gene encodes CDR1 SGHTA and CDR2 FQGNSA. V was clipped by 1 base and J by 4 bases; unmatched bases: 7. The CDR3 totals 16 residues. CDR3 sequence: CASSLGGLAGEYEQYF. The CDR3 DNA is TGTGCCAGCAGCTTAGGGGGGCTAGCGGGAGAATACGAGCAGTACTTC.

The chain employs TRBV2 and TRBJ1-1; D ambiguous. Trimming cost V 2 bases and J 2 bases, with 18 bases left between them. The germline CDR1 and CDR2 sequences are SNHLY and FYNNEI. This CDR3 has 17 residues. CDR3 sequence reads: CASSERRTDWGNTEAFF. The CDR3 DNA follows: TGTGCCAGCAGTGAAAGGCGCACAGACTGGGGAAACACTGAAGCTTTCTTT. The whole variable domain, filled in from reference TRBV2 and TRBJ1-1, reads EPEVTQTPSHQVTQMGQEVILRCVPISNHLYFYWYRQILGQKVEFLVSFYNNEISEKSEIFDDQFSVERPDGSNFTLKIRSTKLEDSAMYFCASSERRTDWGNTEAFFGQGTRLTVV.